These 32 T cell receptor beta chains were sequenced from one sample in a study of T cells in Graves' hyperthyroidism and ophthalmopathy (dated by TCRdb to the late 2010s). Preparation of the library involved multiplex PCR. The sequencing machine was an Illumina HiSeq 2000. Amplification of TCR beta CDR3 regions was carried out from RNA transcripts. A first-round RT-PCR of the TCR CDR3 used the HTBI primer set with the Qiagen OneStep RT-PCR kit. TCRdb applied fastp at Q25 and MiXCR to the public reads, then kept only in-frame beta chains. Under each unique CDR3 protein, matching rows form one entry showing the most common genes and DNA. The sample yields over 700,000 distinct CDR3 sequences; under 20% were counted once. The ten top clones hold 16% of the sample. The sequenced material came from blood. All receptors derive from a woman aged 45-65 years with Graves' hyperthyroidism that later progressed to Graves' ophthalmopathy.

The chain links TRBV30 to TRBJ1-6; D is perhaps TRBD1 (6 bases). Trimming pared 0 bases from V and 2 bases from J, leaving 14 bases between. CDR3 size: 17 residues. Per germline, CDR1 GTSNPN and CDR2 SVGIG (reference sequence). The CDR3 spells CAWSVDLGQPYNSPLHF. CDR3 nucleotides: TGTGCCTGGAGTGTGGATTTAGGACAGCCCTATAATTCACCCCTCCACTTT.

This clonotype appeared many times. The chain combines TRBV6-1 with TRBJ2-5, with TRBD2 matching over 9 bases. Germline CDR1 is MNHNS and CDR2 is SASEGT. V gave up 7 bases and J gave up 5 bases; unmatched junction bases: 2. The CDR3 runs to 12 residues. CDR3 loop: CASKAGGETQYF. The CDR3 DNA follows: TGTGCCAGCAAGGCGGGAGGGGAGACCCAGTACTTC.

This clonotype was observed at least ten times. V gene TRBV11-2 combines with J gene TRBJ2-5; TRBD1 aligns across 9 bases. The CDR3 contains 15 residues. Germline CDR1 is SGHAT and CDR2 is FQNNGV. The ends lost 5 bases at V and 4 bases at J; junction bases unmatched: 8. Here the CDR3 reads CASSPNTGGRETQYF. For the CDR3, the DNA is TGTGCCAGCAGCCCTAATACAGGGGGCCGAGAGACCCAGTACTTC.

The chain is built from TRBV5-6 and TRBJ2-1; 8 bases are shared with TRBD1. With V trimmed by 1 base and J by 8 bases, 14 bases remained unmatched. The CDR3 length is 17 residues. Per germline, CDR1 SGHDT and CDR2 YYEEEE. CDR3 sequence reads: CASSLKGQGIEGDEQFF. The CDR3 nucleotides are TGTGCCAGCAGCTTGAAAGGACAGGGTATCGAGGGCGATGAGCAGTTCTTC. The entire variable domain, with the rest obtained from reference TRBV5-6 and TRBJ2-1, is as follows: DAGVTQSPTHLIKTRGQQVTLRCSPKSGHDTVSWYQQALGQGPQFIFQYYEEEERQRGNFPDRFSGHQFPNYSSELNVNALLLGDSALYLCASSLKGQGIEGDEQFFGPGTRLTVL.

This clonotype was seen many times. The chain recombines TRBV3-1 with TRBJ2-2, with D perhaps matching TRBD1 or TRBD2 (5 bases each). This CDR3 comprises 14 residues. Germline CDR1 and CDR2: LGHDT and YNNKEL (reference sequence). V was shortened by 4 bases and J by 4 bases, with 10 bases between the two germline ends. In nucleotides, the CDR3 is TGTGCCAGCAGCCCGCAGGGACCCACCGGGGAGCTGTTTTTT. Its protein product is CASSPQGPTGELFF. Looking up the rest from reference TRBV3-1 and TRBJ2-2 gives the full variable domain: DTAVSQTPKYLVTQMGNDKSIKCEQNLGHDTMYWYKQDSKKFLKIMFSYNNKELIINETVPNRFSPKSPDKAHLNLHINSLELGDSAVYFCASSPQGPTGELFFGEGSRLTVL.

This clonotype was counted many times. The chain couples TRBV5-1 to TRBJ2-1; D is unresolved. Germline V CDR1 and CDR2: SGHRS, YFSETQ. V was pared by 6 bases and J by 0 bases, with 19 bases between. The CDR3 length is 17 residues. The chain's CDR3 is CASKRTPAVSSYNEQFF. The CDR3 nucleotides read TGCGCCAGCAAGAGGACGCCGGCTGTCAGCTCCTACAATGAGCAGTTCTTC.

Many counts were recorded for this clonotype. This chain joins TRBV12-3 or TRBV12-4 and TRBJ1-1, with 10 bases that match TRBD1. This CDR3 is 16 amino acids long. J gave up 6 bases and V 7 bases, and 14 bases lay outside the gene matches. CDR3 loop: CASIYNTGTGVPEAFF. As DNA, the CDR3 is TGTGCCAGCATCTATAATACCGGGACAGGGGTACCTGAAGCTTTCTTT.

This clonotype was detected many times. V and J are TRBV12-3 or TRBV12-4 and TRBJ1-6, with D tentatively TRBD1 (6 bases). The length of the CDR3 is 15 residues. V was cut by 4 bases and J by 7 bases, with 14 bases left in between. CDR3 DNA: TGTGCCAGCAGTTACAGACAGGCCTCGAATTCACCCCTCCACTTT. Its translation is CASSYRQASNSPLHF.

V gene TRBV10-2 combines with J gene TRBJ2-3; possibly TRBD1 or TRBD2 for D (5 bases each). Between the trimmed V and J ends, which lost 0 bases and 3 bases, there was a span of 16 bases. The germline CDR1 and CDR2 sequences are WSHSY and SAAADI. This CDR3 has 17 amino acids. CDR3 residues: CASSESNGAAETDTQYF. CDR3 nucleotide sequence: TGCGCCAGCAGTGAGTCGAACGGGGCGGCTGAGACAGATACGCAGTATTTT.

This clonotype was observed a few times. This chain uses TRBV2 with TRBJ1-3, with D possibly matching TRBD1 (6 bases). Germline V lookup: CDR1 SNHLY, CDR2 FYNNEI. CDR3 length: 14 amino acids. V shed 7 bases and J shed 4 bases, with 14 bases lying between them. CDR3 residues: CASNGGRRGNTIYF. The DNA of the CDR3 is TGTGCCAGCAATGGGGGGCGCCGAGGAAACACCATATATTTT. The whole variable domain, remainder taken from reference TRBV2 and TRBJ1-3, is EPEVTQTPSHQVTQMGQEVILRCVPISNHLYFYWYRQILGQKVEFLVSFYNNEISEKSEIFDDQFSVERPDGSNFTLKIRSTKLEDSAMYFCASNGGRRGNTIYFGEGSWLTVV.

This chain connects TRBV12-3 or TRBV12-4 to TRBJ2-5; 7 bases are shared with TRBD2. CDR3 length: 14 residues. J lost 4 bases, V lost 5 bases, and 7 bases had no gene match. The chain's CDR3 is CASSPGGRGETQYF. The CDR3 nucleotides read TGTGCCAGCAGTCCGGGGGGACGAGGAGAGACCCAGTACTTC.

This chain links TRBV11-2 with TRBJ2-7; either TRBD1 or TRBD2 may fit D (6 bases each). The CDR3 extends over 15 amino acids. Germline values: CDR1 SGHAT, CDR2 FQNNGV. Trimming removed 4 bases from V and 3 bases from J, with 16 bases in between. The CDR3 region is CASSYPEGGGYEQYF. CDR3 nucleotides: TGTGCCAGCAGCTATCCCGAAGGGGGAGGCTACGAGCAGTACTTC.

This clonotype showed up many times. This rearrangement joins TRBV5-1 to TRBJ1-1, with D possibly being TRBD1 (5 bases). The CDR3 has 15 residues. The germline gives CDR1 SGHRS, CDR2 YFSETQ. Trimming took 5 bases from V and 0 from J, leaving 14 bases between them. The DNA of the CDR3 is TGCGCCAGCAGATTTACAGGACCCATGAACACTGAAGCTTTCTTT. Protein sequence: CASRFTGPMNTEAFF.

This clonotype was counted ten times or more. V usage is TRBV5-6 and J usage is TRBJ1-2; D is unresolved. Deletions cut 0 bases from V and 5 bases from J, with 2 bases between. From germline, CDR1 is SGHDT and CDR2 YYEEEE. This CDR3 contains 11 residues. The CDR3 protein is CASSLAYGYTF. The CDR3 DNA is TGTGCCAGCAGCTTGGCTTATGGCTACACCTTC.

This clonotype showed up many times. The chain combines TRBV6-2 or TRBV6-3 with TRBJ2-5; no clear D. Looked up from germline, CDR1 is MNHEY and CDR2 is SVGEGT. This CDR3 has 14 amino acids. V gave up 5 bases and J gave up 3 bases, with 13 bases separating them. In DNA, the CDR3 is TGTGCCAGCAGTGACCCAGGATCTGAAGAGACCCAGTACTTC. Translated: CASSDPGSEETQYF.

A few counts support this clonotype. The V gene is TRBV20-1, the J gene TRBJ2-7; D may match TRBD1 or TRBD2 (6 bases each). The CDR3 sequence is 13 residues long. Trimming stripped 7 bases from V and 0 bases from J, with 13 bases between. Germline CDR1 and CDR2: DFQATT and SNEGSKA (reference sequence). The CDR3, as DNA: TGCAGTGGTGGGGGGCGCAACTCCTACGAGCAGTACTTC. This gives the protein CSGGGRNSYEQYF.

The table lists this clonotype with a few counts. The V and J genes are TRBV7-2 and TRBJ1-4; no clear D. The CDR3 is 13 residues long. Germline loops: CDR1 SGHTA, CDR2 FQGNSA. Trimming took 1 base from V and 7 from J, leaving 7 bases between them. CDR3 amino acids: CASSLGEIEKLFF. In DNA form, the CDR3 reads TGTGCCAGCAGCTTAGGGGAGATTGAAAAACTGTTTTTT.

This clonotype was seen a handful of times. This chain uses TRBV5-1 with TRBJ2-5, with D maybe TRBD1 (5 bases). Trimming cost V 3 bases and J 1 base, with 13 bases left between them. The CDR3 consists of 15 residues. Germline V gene lookup returns CDR1 SGHRS and CDR2 YFSETQ. CDR3 DNA: TGCGCCAGCAGCTCAGTAACAGGTTTCCAAGAGACCCAGTACTTC. This translates into CASSSVTGFQETQYF.

In this sample, this clonotype turned up many times. The genes are TRBV13 and TRBJ2-7; D gene uncertain. The germline CDR1 and CDR2 sequences are PRHDT and FYEKMQ (reference sequence). CDR3 length equals 17 residues. Trimming shortened V by 0 bases and J by 1 base, and 16 bases separated the two germline ends. The CDR3 bases are TGTGCCAGCAGCTTAGGGTACCGGACCCTCCTTTCCTACGAGCAGTACTTC. Amino acids: CASSLGYRTLLSYEQYF.

This clonotype showed up just a few times. The chain joins TRBV6-2 or TRBV6-3 to TRBJ2-3; TRBD1 matches 7 bases. CDR1 is MNHEY, CDR2 SVGEGT, per germline. CDR3 length equals 15 residues. The V and J ends lost 2 bases and 0 bases, in that order; junction bases with no gene match: 2. Written as DNA, the CDR3 is TGTGCCAGCAGTTACAGGGACAGTAGCACAGATACGCAGTATTTT. This encodes CASSYRDSSTDTQYF.

This clonotype was detected ten times or more. The chain joins TRBV20-1 to TRBJ2-1; 10 bases are a match to TRBD1. CDR1 is DFQATT, CDR2 SNEGSKA, per germline (reference sequence). CDR3 size: 15 residues. Unmatched junction bases numbered 5, after V lost 3 bases and J lost 3 bases. The CDR3 DNA follows: TGCAGTGCTAGTCCCGACAGGGGGCGCTACAATGAGCAGTTCTTC. This translates into CSASPDRGRYNEQFF.

There are a few counts of this clonotype. This chain links TRBV5-1 with TRBJ1-1; D is undetermined. CDR1 SGHRS and CDR2 YFSETQ come from the germline V gene. Trimming took off 1 base at V and 1 base at J, with 11 bases between the two ends. This CDR3 spans 15 amino acids. The CDR3 spells CASSLYEGRNTEAFF. The CDR3 DNA reads TGCGCCAGCAGCTTGTATGAGGGCCGGAACACTGAAGCTTTCTTT.

The chain joins TRBV19 to TRBJ1-1; TRBD1 aligns across 8 bases. CDR1 and CDR2 (germline): LNHDA, SQIVND (reference sequence). The length of the CDR3 is 14 residues. V dropped 3 bases and J dropped 1; count of bases not matched to a gene: 1. The CDR3 DNA follows: TGTGCCAGTAGTATGGGGACAGGGAACACTGAAGCTTTCTTT. Protein product: CASSMGTGNTEAFF.

Turning to this clonotype: A much larger clone sits a single nucleotide away, making a read error possible. This chain joins TRBV18 and TRBJ1-6; D is ambiguous. Trimming shortened V by 1 base and J by 10 bases, and 11 bases separated the two germline ends. The CDR3 totals 14 residues. Germline CDR1 reads KGHSH; CDR2 reads LQKENI. The CDR3 is CASSPREVQSPLHF. As DNA, the CDR3 is TGTGCCAGCTCACCACGGGAGGTTCAATCACCCCTCCACTTT.

The chain carries TRBV4-2 and TRBJ2-7; 13 bases match TRBD2. The junction had 3 bases not matched to a gene; V was cut back by 1 base and J by 6 bases. This CDR3 has 15 residues. Germline V gene sequence: CDR1 LGHNA, CDR2 YNFKEQ. For the CDR3, the DNA is TGTGCCAGCAGCCAAGGGACTAGCGGGGGTCTCGAGCAGTACTTC. Its protein is CASSQGTSGGLEQYF.

The chain employs TRBV14 and TRBJ1-6; D gene unclear. The V gene lost 1 base and the J gene lost 8 bases, with 12 bases spanning the gap. Germline assignment: CDR1 SGHDN and CDR2 FVKESK. The CDR3 totals 15 residues. CDR3 in amino acids: CASSQADIVHSPLHF. The CDR3 coding sequence is TGTGCCAGCAGCCAAGCCGACATAGTACATTCACCCCTCCACTTT.

The chain recombines TRBV6-1 with TRBJ2-7, with D perhaps TRBD2 (5 bases). The length of the CDR3 is 13 residues. Trimming removed 6 bases from V and 7 bases from J, with 16 bases in between. Germline CDR1 MNHNS, CDR2 SASEGT. CDR3 protein: CASRNDGVREQYF. CDR3 nucleotides: TGTGCCAGCAGAAATGACGGGGTTCGAGAGCAGTACTTC.

This clonotype came up many times. V is TRBV5-6 and J is TRBJ1-2, with D tentatively TRBD1 (5 bases). Germline CDR1 SGHDT, CDR2 YYEEEE. The CDR3 consists of 19 residues. V lost 1 base and J lost 2, with 24 bases in between. The CDR3 loop is CASSLRADGSRGKNYGYTF. Here the CDR3 DNA reads TGTGCCAGCAGCTTGAGGGCGGACGGATCTAGGGGCAAAAACTATGGCTACACCTTC.

At least ten counts were recorded for this clonotype. The J gene is TRBJ2-3, the V gene TRBV2; 8 nucleotides align to TRBD2. V lost 2 bases to trimming and J lost 3 bases; unmatched junction nucleotides: 7. The CDR3 runs to 16 residues. Germline assignment: CDR1 SNHLY and CDR2 FYNNEI. CDR3 region: CASSENGGGITDTQYF. The CDR3 DNA follows: TGTGCCAGCAGTGAAAACGGGGGGGGGATAACAGATACGCAGTATTTT.

This chain links TRBV29-1 with TRBJ2-1; TRBD2 matches 7 bases. This CDR3 spans 13 amino acids. The V segment lost 4 bases and the J segment 10 bases; nucleotides outside the gene matches: 10. Germline V lookup: CDR1 SQVTM, CDR2 ANQGSEA. The CDR3 region has the DNA TGCAGCGTTGCGGGGGGTCCAGTAGCGGAGCAGTTCTTC. This codes for CSVAGGPVAEQFF.

This clonotype was counted at least ten times. V is TRBV11-2 and J is TRBJ2-5; TRBD2 is a possible D gene (5 bases). CDR3 length: 15 residues. Trimming removed 1 base at V and 2 bases at J, with 11 bases between. The germline V gene encodes CDR1 SGHAT and CDR2 FQNNGV. The CDR3, as DNA: TGTGCCAGCAGCTTAGTGCATAGAGGGCAAGAGACCCAGTACTTC. Translated, it gives CASSLVHRGQETQYF.

On this clonotype: Possible read error: a much larger clone is one base away. The rearrangement uses TRBV12-3 or TRBV12-4 and TRBJ1-5; tentatively, D is TRBD1 (5 bases). The CDR3 has 14 amino acids. This CDR3 reads CASNLWGDNQPQHF. The CDR3 DNA reads as TGTGCCAGCAATTTATGGGGGGACAATCAGCCCCAGCATTTT.